This T cell receptor (beta chain) was profiled in a study of cytotoxic CD8 clonotypes in ibrutinib-treated CLL. TCRdb keeps only in-frame clones here, not all; method: immunoSEQ multiplex PCR. The sample holds just over 200,000 clones, 75% to 85% seen once. Germline loops: CDR1 SGHNT, CDR2 YYREEE (reference sequence). V was cut by 7 bases and J by 8 bases, with 23 bases left in between. This CDR3 region has 15 residues. The chain couples TRBV5-4 to TRBJ2-3; D unresolved. The receptor comes from a human donor with chronic lymphocytic leukemia. The specimen was PBMCs, collected after 12 months of ibrutinib treatment. The CDR3 DNA follows: TGTGCCAGCGGCCCTCTACCCCGCGACGTAGGTACGCAGTATTTT. Translation gives CASGPLPRDVGTQYF.